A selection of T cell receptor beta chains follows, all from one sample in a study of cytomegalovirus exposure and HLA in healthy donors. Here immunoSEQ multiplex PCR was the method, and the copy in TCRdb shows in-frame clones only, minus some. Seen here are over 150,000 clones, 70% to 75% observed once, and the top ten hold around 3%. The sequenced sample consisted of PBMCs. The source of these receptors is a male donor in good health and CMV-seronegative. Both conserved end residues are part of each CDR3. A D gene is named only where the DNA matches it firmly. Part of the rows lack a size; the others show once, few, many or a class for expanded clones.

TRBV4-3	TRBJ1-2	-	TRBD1	CASSQPDRGDGYTF	TGCGCCAGCAGCCAACCAGACAGGGGTGATGGCTACACCTTC
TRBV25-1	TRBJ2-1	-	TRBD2	CASSRGTSGNEQFF	TGTGCCAGCAGTAGGGGGACTAGCGGCAATGAGCAGTTCTTC
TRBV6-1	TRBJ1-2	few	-	CASRRRAPQIYGYTF	TGTGCCAGCCGACGGCGGGCCCCTCAAATATATGGCTACACCTTC
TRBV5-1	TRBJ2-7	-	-	CASSLVAYEQYF	TGCGCCAGCAGCTTGGTAGCCTACGAGCAGTACTTC
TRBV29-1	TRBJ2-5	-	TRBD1	CSVATRQGWETQYF	TGCAGCGTAGCAACGCGACAGGGTTGGGAGACCCAGTACTTC
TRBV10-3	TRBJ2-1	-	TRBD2	CAITPSSGSYNEQFF	TGTGCCATCACCCCGTCTAGCGGCTCCTACAATGAGCAGTTCTTC
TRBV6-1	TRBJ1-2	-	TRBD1	CASSGNRGNYGYTF	TGTGCCAGCAGTGGAAACAGGGGTAACTATGGCTACACCTTC
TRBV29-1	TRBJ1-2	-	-	CSVASGEHGYTF	TGCAGCGTCGCTTCCGGGGAGCATGGCTACACCTTC
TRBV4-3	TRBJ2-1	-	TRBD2	CASSQGLGNEQFF	TGCGCCAGCAGCCAGGGACTAGGGAATGAGCAGTTCTTC
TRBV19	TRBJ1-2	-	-	CASSIGGRGVSNYGYTF	TGTGCCAGTAGTATCGGAGGCAGGGGAGTCTCTAACTATGGCTACACCTTC
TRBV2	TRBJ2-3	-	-	CASGGPTGTDTQYF	TGTGCCAGCGGAGGGCCGACAGGCACAGATACGCAGTATTTT
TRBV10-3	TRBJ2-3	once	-	CATTPDTNTDTQYF	TGTGCCACCACGCCGGACACCAACACAGATACGCAGTATTTT
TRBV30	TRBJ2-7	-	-	CAWTAGFYEQYF	TGTGCCTGGACAGCAGGGTTCTACGAGCAGTACTTC
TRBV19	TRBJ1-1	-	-	CASSFQDWLDTEAFF	TGTGCCAGTAGTTTTCAGGATTGGTTAGACACTGAAGCTTTCTTT
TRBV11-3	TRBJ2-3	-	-	CASSPRTGIGSTDTQYF	TGTGCCAGCAGCCCCAGAACAGGGATCGGGAGCACAGATACGCAGTATTTT
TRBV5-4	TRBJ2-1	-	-	CASSPPTGLNEQFF	TGTGCCAGCAGCCCCCCGACAGGTCTAAATGAGCAGTTCTTC
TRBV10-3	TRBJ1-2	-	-	CAISEPLGGTYGYTF	TGTGCCATCAGTGAGCCGCTCGGCGGAACCTATGGCTACACCTTC
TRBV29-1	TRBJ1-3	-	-	CTVSDGNTIYF	TGCACCGTCTCAGATGGAAACACCATATATTTT
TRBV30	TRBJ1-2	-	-	CAWSTVGVNYGYTF	TGTGCCTGGAGTACTGTAGGGGTTAACTATGGCTACACCTTC